The clone carrying this T cell receptor beta chain qualifies as medium-sized. Its target is unknown. The data originate from a study of spatial heterogeneity in lung cancer. About the study: Alpha-chain sequences were consistently detected less often than beta-chain sequences. Correlation of TCR transcript counts in tumor regions with a T cell module score from matched bulk RNA-seq was strong. Broader study findings: The study found that expanded intratumoral alpha and beta TCR counts tracked tumor mutation counts.

The time point denotes: sample taken at primary tumor resection. The cohort: over 65 early-stage, untreated non-small cell lung cancer patients. No cell sorting; template was whole RNA from tumor, lung tissue or PBMC. Looked up from germline, CDR1 is MNHNY and CDR2 is SVGAGI (reference sequence). The CDR3 covers 14 residues. Trimming stripped 0 bases from V and 4 bases from J, with 9 bases between. TCRdb recomputed calls from the 5' RACE reads with MiXCR, one row per CDR3 protein. The repertoire consists of about 3,100 distinct CDR3 sequences, with 9.5% to 14% occurring once and the leading ten covering 9.5% to 15%.

This clonotype originated in a male donor with early-stage non-small cell lung cancer. The chain joins TRBV6-6 to TRBJ2-5, with a weak D call TRBD2 (5 bases). Sequencing was performed on lung tumor tissue, taken at surgery. The CDR3 DNA sequence: TGTGCCAGCAGTTACTCGCAGCGGATAGAGACCCAGTACTTC. Protein sequence: CASSYSQRIETQYF.